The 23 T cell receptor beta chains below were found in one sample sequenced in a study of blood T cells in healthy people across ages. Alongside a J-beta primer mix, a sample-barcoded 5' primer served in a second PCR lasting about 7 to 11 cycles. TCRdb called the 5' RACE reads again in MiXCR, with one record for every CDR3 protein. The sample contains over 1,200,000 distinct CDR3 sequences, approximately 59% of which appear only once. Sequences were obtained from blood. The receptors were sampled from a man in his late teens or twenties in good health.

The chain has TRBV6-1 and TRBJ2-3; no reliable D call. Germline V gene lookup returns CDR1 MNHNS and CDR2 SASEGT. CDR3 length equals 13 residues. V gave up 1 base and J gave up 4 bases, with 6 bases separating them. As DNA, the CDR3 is TGTGCCAGCAGTGAAGTTTCATCAGATACGCAGTATTTT. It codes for CASSEVSSDTQYF.

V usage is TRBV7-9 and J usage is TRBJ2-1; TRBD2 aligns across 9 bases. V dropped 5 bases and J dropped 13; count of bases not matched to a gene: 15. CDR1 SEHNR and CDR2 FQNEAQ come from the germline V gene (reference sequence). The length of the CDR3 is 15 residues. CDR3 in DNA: TGTGCCAGCAGCAACATAGCGGGAGTCGTAGAGACCCAGTTCTTC. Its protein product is CASSNIAGVVETQFF.

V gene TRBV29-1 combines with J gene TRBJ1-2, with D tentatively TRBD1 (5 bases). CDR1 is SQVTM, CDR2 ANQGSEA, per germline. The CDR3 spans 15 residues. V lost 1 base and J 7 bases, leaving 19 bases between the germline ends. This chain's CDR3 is CSVEGGMEGLSGYTF. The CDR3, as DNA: TGCAGCGTTGAAGGGGGAATGGAGGGGCTGAGTGGCTACACCTTC.

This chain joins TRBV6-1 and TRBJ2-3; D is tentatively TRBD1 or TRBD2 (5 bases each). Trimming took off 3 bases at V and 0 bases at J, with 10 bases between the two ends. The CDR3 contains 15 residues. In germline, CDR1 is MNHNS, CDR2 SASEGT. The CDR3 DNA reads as TGTGCCAGCAGTGATGGGACGGTTAGCACAGATACGCAGTATTTT. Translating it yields CASSDGTVSTDTQYF.

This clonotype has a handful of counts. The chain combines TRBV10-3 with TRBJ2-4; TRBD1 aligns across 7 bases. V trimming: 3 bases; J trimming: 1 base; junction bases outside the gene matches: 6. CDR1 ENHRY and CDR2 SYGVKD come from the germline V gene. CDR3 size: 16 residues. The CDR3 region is CAISDTGVTAKNIQYF. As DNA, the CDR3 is TGTGCCATCAGTGACACAGGGGTTACGGCCAAAAACATTCAGTACTTC.

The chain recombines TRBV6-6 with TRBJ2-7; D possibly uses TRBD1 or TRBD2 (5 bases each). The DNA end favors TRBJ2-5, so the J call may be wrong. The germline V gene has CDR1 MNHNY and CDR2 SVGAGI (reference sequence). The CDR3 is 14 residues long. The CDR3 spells CASSYSGVAETQYF. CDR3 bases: TGTGCCAGCAGTTACTCGGGGGTGGCAGAGACCCAGTACTTC.

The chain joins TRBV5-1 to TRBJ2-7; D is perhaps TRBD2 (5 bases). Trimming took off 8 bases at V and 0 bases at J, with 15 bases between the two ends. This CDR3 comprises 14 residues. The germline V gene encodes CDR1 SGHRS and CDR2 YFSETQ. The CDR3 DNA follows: TGCGCCAGTAGCGAAGGCGGTGACTCCTACGAGCAGTACTTC. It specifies CASSEGGDSYEQYF. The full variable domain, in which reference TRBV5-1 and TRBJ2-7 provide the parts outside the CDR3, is KAGVTQTPRYLIKTRGQQVTLSCSPISGHRSVSWYQQTPGQGLQFLFEYFSETQRNKGNFPGRFSGRQFSNSRSEMNVSTLELGDSALYLCASSEGGDSYEQYFGPGTRLTVT.

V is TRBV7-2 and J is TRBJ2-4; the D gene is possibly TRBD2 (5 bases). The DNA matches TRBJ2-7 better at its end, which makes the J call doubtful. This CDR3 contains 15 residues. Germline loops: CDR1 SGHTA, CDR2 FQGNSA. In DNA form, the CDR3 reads TGTGCCAGCAGCTTAGGCGCGGGCCCCGACTACGAGCAGTACTTC. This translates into CASSLGAGPDYEQYF.

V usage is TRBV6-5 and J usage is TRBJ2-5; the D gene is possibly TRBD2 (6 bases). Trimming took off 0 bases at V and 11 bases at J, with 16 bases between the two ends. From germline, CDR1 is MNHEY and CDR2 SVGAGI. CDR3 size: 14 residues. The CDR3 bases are TGTGCCAGCAGTTACTCGTATACAGCGGGCTTGCAGTACTTC. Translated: CASSYSYTAGLQYF.

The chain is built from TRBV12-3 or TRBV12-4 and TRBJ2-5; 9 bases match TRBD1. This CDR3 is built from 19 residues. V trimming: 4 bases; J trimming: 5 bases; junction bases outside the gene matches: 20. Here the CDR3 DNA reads TGTGCCAGCAGTTCTACACACAGGGGGCAGCGGTTACTTGGTGAGACCCAGTACTTC. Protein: CASSSTHRGQRLLGETQYF.

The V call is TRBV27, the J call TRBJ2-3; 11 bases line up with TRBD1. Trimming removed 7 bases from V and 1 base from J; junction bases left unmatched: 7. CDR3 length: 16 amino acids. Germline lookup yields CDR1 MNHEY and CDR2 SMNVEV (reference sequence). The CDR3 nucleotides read TGTGCCAGCACAAAACCGGGACAGGGGGGCACAGATACGCAGTATTTT. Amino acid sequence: CASTKPGQGGTDTQYF.

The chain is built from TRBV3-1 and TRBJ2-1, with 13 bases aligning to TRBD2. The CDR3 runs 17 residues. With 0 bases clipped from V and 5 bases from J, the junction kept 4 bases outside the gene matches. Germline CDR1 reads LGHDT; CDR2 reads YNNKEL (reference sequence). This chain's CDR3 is CASSQDRTSGGDNEQFF. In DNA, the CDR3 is TGTGCCAGCAGCCAAGATCGTACTAGCGGGGGGGACAATGAGCAGTTCTTC.

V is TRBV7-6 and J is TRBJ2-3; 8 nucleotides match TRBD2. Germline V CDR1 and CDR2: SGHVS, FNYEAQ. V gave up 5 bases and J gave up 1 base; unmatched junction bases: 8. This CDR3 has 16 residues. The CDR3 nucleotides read TGTGCCAGCAGCCCTTTAGGTAGCGGGGGCACAGATACGCAGTATTTT. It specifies CASSPLGSGGTDTQYF.

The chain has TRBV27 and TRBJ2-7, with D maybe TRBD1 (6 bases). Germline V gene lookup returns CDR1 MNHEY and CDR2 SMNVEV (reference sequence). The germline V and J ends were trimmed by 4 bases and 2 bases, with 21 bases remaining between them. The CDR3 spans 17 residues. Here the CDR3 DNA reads TGTGCCAGCAGTTCGTTTCTTGGACAGATACGCGCCTACGAGCAGTACTTC. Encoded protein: CASSSFLGQIRAYEQYF.

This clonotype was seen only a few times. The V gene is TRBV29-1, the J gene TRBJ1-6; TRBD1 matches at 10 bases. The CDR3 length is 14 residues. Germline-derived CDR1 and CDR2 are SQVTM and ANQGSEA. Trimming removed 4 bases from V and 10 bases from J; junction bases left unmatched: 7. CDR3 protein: CSVVLGTGDSPLHF. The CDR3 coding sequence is TGCAGCGTTGTTCTTGGGACAGGGGACTCACCCCTCCACTTT.

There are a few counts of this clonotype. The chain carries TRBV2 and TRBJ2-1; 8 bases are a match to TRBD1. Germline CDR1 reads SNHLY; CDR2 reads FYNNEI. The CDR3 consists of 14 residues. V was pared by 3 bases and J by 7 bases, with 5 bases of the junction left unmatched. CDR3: CASSEDRVGNEQFF. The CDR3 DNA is TGTGCCAGCAGTGAGGACAGGGTGGGGAATGAGCAGTTCTTC.

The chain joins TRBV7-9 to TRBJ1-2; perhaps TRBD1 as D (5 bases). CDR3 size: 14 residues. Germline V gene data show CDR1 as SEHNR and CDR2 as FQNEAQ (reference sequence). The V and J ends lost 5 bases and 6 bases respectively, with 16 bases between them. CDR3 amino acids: CASSPIIRGDGYTF. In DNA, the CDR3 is TGTGCCAGCAGCCCCATCATCCGGGGGGATGGCTACACCTTC.

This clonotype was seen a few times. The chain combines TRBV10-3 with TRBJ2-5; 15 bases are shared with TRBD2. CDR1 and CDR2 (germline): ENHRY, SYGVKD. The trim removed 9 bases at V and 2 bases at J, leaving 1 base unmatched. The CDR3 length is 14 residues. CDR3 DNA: TGTGCCATTGGACTAGCGGGGGGGCAAGAGACCCAGTACTTC. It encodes CAIGLAGGQETQYF.

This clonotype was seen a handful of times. CDR3 coding DNA: TGTGCCAGCAGTTTTTGGAAGGGTGAGCAGTACTTC. Its translation is CASSFWKGEQYF. The chain has TRBV27 and TRBJ2-5; D remains unclear. Deletions cut 3 bases from V and 11 bases from J, with 13 bases between. CDR1 and CDR2 from the germline V gene are MNHEY and SMNVEV (reference sequence). The CDR3 spans 12 residues.

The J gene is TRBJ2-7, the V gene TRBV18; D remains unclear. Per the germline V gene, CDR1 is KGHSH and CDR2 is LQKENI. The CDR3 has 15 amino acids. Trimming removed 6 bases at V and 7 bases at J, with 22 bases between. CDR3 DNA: TGTGCCAGCTCGCTAAGTAATCAGGAGTACAATGAGCAGTACTTC. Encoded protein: CASSLSNQEYNEQYF.

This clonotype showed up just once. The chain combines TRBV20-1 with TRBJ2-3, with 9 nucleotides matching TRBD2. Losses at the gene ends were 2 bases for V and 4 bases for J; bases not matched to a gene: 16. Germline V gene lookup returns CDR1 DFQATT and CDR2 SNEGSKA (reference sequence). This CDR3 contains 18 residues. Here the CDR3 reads CSARMLAGLAGGADTQYF. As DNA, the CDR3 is TGCAGTGCTAGAATGCTAGCGGGACTTGCGGGGGGCGCAGATACGCAGTATTTT.

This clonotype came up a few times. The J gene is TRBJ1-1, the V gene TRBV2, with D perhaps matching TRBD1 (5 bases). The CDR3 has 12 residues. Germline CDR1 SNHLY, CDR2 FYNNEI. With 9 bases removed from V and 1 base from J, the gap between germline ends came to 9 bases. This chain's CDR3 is CARGQSNTEAFF. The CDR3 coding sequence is TGTGCCAGGGGGCAGTCGAACACTGAAGCTTTCTTT.

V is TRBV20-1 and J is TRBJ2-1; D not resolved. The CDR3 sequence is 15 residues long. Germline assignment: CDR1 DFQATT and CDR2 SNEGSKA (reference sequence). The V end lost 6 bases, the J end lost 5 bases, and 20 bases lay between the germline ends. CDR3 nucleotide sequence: TGCAGTGCGATCCTTAGAGGCGGCAGAGACAATGAGCAGTTCTTC. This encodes CSAILRGGRDNEQFF.